One sample yielded the 7 T cell receptor beta chains listed below, sequenced in a study of blood T cells in healthy people across ages. It was with a sample-barcoded 5' primer and a J-beta primer mix that a second PCR of roughly 7 to 12 cycles was run. Each CDR3 protein gets one entry after TCRdb re-called the 5' RACE reads with MiXCR. Altogether more than 900,000 distinct CDR3 sequences are present, under 35% being singletons, with the ten largest covering roughly 10%. This same sample was also taken into another study, of T cells of mothers and their children.

Material: blood. The source of these receptors is a middle-aged woman in good health.

This clonotype was detected a few times. V and J are TRBV6-5 and TRBJ2-7, with TRBD1 identical over 7 bases. This CDR3 comprises 14 residues. CDR1 is MNHEY, CDR2 SVGAGI, per germline. Trimming took 2 bases from V and 6 from J; bases not matched to a gene: 7. Written as DNA, the CDR3 is TGTGCCAGCAGTTACCGGCAGGGGGATCGCGAGCAGTACTTC. Translating gives CASSYRQGDREQYF.

The sample holds a few counts of this clonotype. This chain connects TRBV12-3 or TRBV12-4 to TRBJ2-5, with 11 bases aligning to TRBD2. The CDR3 has 16 amino acids. Germline trimming cut 3 bases from V and 1 base from J; bases unmatched to any gene: 4. CDR3 sequence: CASSFGGTSGQETQYF. The CDR3 nucleotides read TGTGCCAGCAGTTTCGGCGGGACTAGCGGCCAAGAGACCCAGTACTTC.

This sequence joins TRBV29-1 and TRBJ2-1, with 11 nucleotides matching TRBD2. Germline CDR1 and CDR2: SQVTM and ANQGSEA. The V segment lost 7 bases and the J segment 2 bases; nucleotides outside the gene matches: 4. The CDR3 consists of 14 residues. CDR3 bases: TGCAGCGGTGGACTAGCGGGCACCTACAATGAGCAGTTCTTC. It is translated as CSGGLAGTYNEQFF.

This chain uses TRBV5-1 with TRBJ2-7; the D call may be TRBD1 or TRBD2 (5 bases each). Deletions cut 4 bases from V and 3 bases from J, with 14 bases between. CDR1 is SGHRS, CDR2 YFSETQ, per germline. This CDR3 comprises 14 residues. CDR3 coding DNA: TGCGCCAGCAGCGTCCGGGACGGCCGCTACGAGCAGTACTTC. Amino acids: CASSVRDGRYEQYF.

The chain joins TRBV3-1 to TRBJ1-2, with unresolved D. Germline CDR1 and CDR2: LGHDT and YNNKEL (reference sequence). With 1 base removed from V and 3 bases from J, the gap between germline ends came to 12 bases. The CDR3 spans 15 residues. This chain's CDR3 is CASSQGVFTDYGYTF. For the CDR3, the DNA is TGTGCCAGCAGCCAAGGCGTCTTTACGGACTATGGCTACACCTTC. Full variable domain (remainder filled in from reference TRBV3-1 and TRBJ1-2): DTAVSQTPKYLVTQMGNDKSIKCEQNLGHDTMYWYKQDSKKFLKIMFSYNNKELIINETVPNRFSPKSPDKAHLNLHINSLELGDSAVYFCASSQGVFTDYGYTFGSGTRLTVV.

In regard to this clonotype: One end of the junction is discordant with germline, which a read error may explain. The rearrangement joins TRBV7-7 to TRBJ2-5, with D perhaps matching TRBD2 (5 bases). This CDR3 spans 16 amino acids. The germline V gene has CDR1 SSHAT and CDR2 FNYEAQ (reference sequence). The DNA for the CDR3 is TGTGCTAGCAGCTTGGGCCGACCGGGGTCCCAAGAGACCCAGTACTTC. Protein product: CASSLGRPGSQETQYF.

Comment on this clonotype: A read error may produce the germline difference seen at one junction end. The V gene is TRBV7-2, the J gene TRBJ2-7; D may be TRBD2 (5 bases). CDR1 is SGHTA, CDR2 FQGNSA, per germline. CDR3 length: 12 residues. The DNA for the CDR3 is TGTGCCAGCAGCGCCGACTACTACGGGCAGTACTTC. Its translation is CASSADYYGQYF.